This entry lists 15 T cell receptor beta chains sequenced from one sample in a study of post-analysis software for immune sequencing data (dated by TCRdb to between 2014 and 2017). What the study reported, not specific to this receptor: Several TRBV segments, including TRBV5-6, TRBV5-1 and TRBV20-1, were significantly more frequent in patients than controls.

For these TCRs, the target antigens are not known. The library was generated by PCR. Sequencing took place on an Illumina HiSeq 2500. Unique molecular identifiers were incorporated into TCR beta cDNA libraries to reduce PCR and sequencing biases. The raw public data were reprocessed by TCRdb itself: fastp quality trimming at Q25, MiXCR clonotype calling, in-frame beta chains only. Duplicate CDR3 protein sequences are folded into a single record with the most common DNA and genes. Present in this sample are 250,000 to 300,000 distinct CDR3 sequences, around 34% of which were seen just once. The top ten constitute around 4.8% of the sample. The specimen was blood. These receptor sequences come from a girl between 5 and 17 years old with multiple sclerosis.

The chain couples TRBV7-2 to TRBJ2-5; TRBD2 matches at 9 bases. The J call is in doubt because the DNA end fits TRBJ2-7 better. This CDR3 spans 15 amino acids. Germline CDR1 SGHTA, CDR2 FQGNSA. The CDR3 DNA sequence: TGTGCCAGCAGCTTATTTAGCGGGGGTATGAACGAGCAGTACTTC. This translates into CASSLFSGGMNEQYF.

This clonotype was seen ten or more times. This rearrangement joins TRBV12-3 or TRBV12-4 to TRBJ1-4; D might be TRBD1 (6 bases). CDR3 size: 14 residues. Trimming took off 6 bases at V and 10 bases at J, with 18 bases between the two ends. CDR3: CASSPDSGMGKLFF. CDR3 in DNA: TGTGCCAGCAGCCCGGACAGCGGGATGGGAAAACTGTTTTTT.

About this clonotype: Because it lacks the conserved phenylalanine or tryptophan at the end, this CDR3 is likely a read error. The gene calls are TRBV20-1 and TRBJ2-3; possibly TRBD1 or TRBD2 for D (5 bases each). Per germline, CDR1 DFQATT and CDR2 SNEGSKA (reference sequence). This CDR3 spans 13 amino acids. The chain's CDR3 is CSQRGANTDTQYS. CDR3 DNA sequence: TGCAGCCAAAGAGGGGCTAACACAGATACGCAGTATTCT.

With regard to this clonotype: A much bigger clone sits one base away, suggesting this may be a read error. This chain joins TRBV5-1 and TRBJ2-5; D may match TRBD1 or TRBD2 (5 bases each). The J call may be wrong; the DNA end is better matched by TRBJ2-7. CDR1 and CDR2 (germline): SGHRS, YFSETQ. This CDR3 is built from 13 residues. This CDR3 reads CASSLTGTCEQYF. CDR3 sequence (DNA): TGCGCCAGCAGCTTAACGGGGACCTGCGAGCAGTACTTC.

A remark on this clonotype: The junction and the germline gene differ at one end; a read error may be behind it. This chain joins TRBV2 and TRBJ2-6; unclear D gene. CDR3 length: 16 residues. The germline V gene has CDR1 SNHLY and CDR2 FYNNEI. CDR3 in DNA: TGTGCCAGCCTTCTACTTACCGACCCTGGGACCAACGTCCTGACTTTC. The encoded protein is CASLLLTDPGTNVLTF.

Notes on this clonotype: The CDR3 does not close with the conserved phenylalanine or tryptophan, likely indicating a read error. The V call is TRBV28, the J call TRBJ1-2; 7 nucleotides agree with TRBD1. The CDR3 runs 15 residues. V gave up 5 bases and J gave up 2 bases; unmatched junction bases: 8. Germline V gene data show CDR1 as MDHEN and CDR2 as SYDVKM. For the CDR3, the DNA is TGTGCCAGCAGTGCCCGGACAGGAATGAACTATGGCTACACCATC. Amino acids: CASSARTGMNYGYTI.

The CDR3 sequence: CASSSPQRETDTQYF. In nucleotides, the CDR3 is TGTGCCAGCAGTTCCCCACAGCGGGAGACAGATACGCAGTATTTT. The V and J genes are TRBV12-3 or TRBV12-4 and TRBJ2-3; 8 nucleotides line up with TRBD2. The junction had 6 bases not matched to a gene; V was cut back by 4 bases and J by 3 bases. The CDR3 spans 15 residues.

The chain combines TRBV7-2 with TRBJ1-1; D unresolved. Germline V gene lookup returns CDR1 SGHTA and CDR2 FQGNSA. The CDR3 is 14 residues long. Trimming shortened V by 6 bases and J by 1 base, and 12 bases separated the two germline ends. The CDR3: CASSYARGNTEAFF. CDR3 DNA sequence: TGTGCCAGCAGTTACGCCCGGGGGAACACTGAAGCTTTCTTT. The full variable domain, in which reference TRBV7-2 and TRBJ1-1 provide the parts outside the CDR3, is GAGVSQSPSNKVTEKGKDVELRCDPISGHTALYWYRQSLGQGLEFLIYFQGNSAPDKSGLPSDRFSAERTGGSVSTLTIQRTQQEDSAVYLCASSYARGNTEAFFGQGTRLTVV.

This rearrangement joins TRBV6-5 to TRBJ2-5; TRBD2 aligns across 10 bases. CDR1 MNHEY and CDR2 SVGAGI come from the germline V gene. Trimming cost V 4 bases and J 1 base; bases outside gene matches: 6. The CDR3 runs 16 residues. CDR3 loop: CASSLLAGETQETQYF. The CDR3 coding sequence is TGTGCCAGCAGTTTGCTAGCGGGGGAGACCCAAGAGACCCAGTACTTC.

The V call is TRBV7-9, the J call TRBJ1-5; D is unresolved. Deletions cut 1 base from V and 6 bases from J, with 4 bases between. CDR1 is SEHNR and CDR2 is FQNEAQ in the germline V gene (reference sequence). This CDR3 has 12 amino acids. The CDR3, as DNA: TGTGCCAGCAGCTTAGGCCTTCAGCCCCAGCATTTT. This gives the protein CASSLGLQPQHF. Full variable domain (missing parts from reference TRBV7-9 and TRBJ1-5): DTGVSQNPRHKITKRGQNVTFRCDPISEHNRLYWYRQTLGQGPEFLTYFQNEAQLEKSRLLSDRFSAERPKGSFSTLEIQRTEQGDSAMYLCASSLGLQPQHFGDGTRLSIL.

At least ten counts were recorded for this clonotype. The J gene is TRBJ2-7, the V gene TRBV5-5, with D maybe TRBD2 (6 bases). Deletions cut 4 bases from V and 1 base from J, with 12 bases between. The CDR3 covers 14 residues. Germline-derived CDR1 and CDR2 are SGHKS and YYEKEE (reference sequence). CDR3: CASSRRAISYEQYF. CDR3 DNA sequence: TGTGCCAGCAGCAGGAGGGCCATTTCCTACGAGCAGTACTTC.

This chain uses TRBV27 with TRBJ2-7; unclear D gene. The length of the CDR3 is 15 residues. V was shortened by 0 bases and J by 1 base, with 10 bases between the two germline ends. Germline lookup yields CDR1 MNHEY and CDR2 SMNVEV (reference sequence). CDR3 sequence (DNA): TGTGCCAGCAGTTTATCAGGCAGATCTTCCTACGAGCAGTACTTC. Protein: CASSLSGRSSYEQYF.

This clonotype has ten or more counts. The rearrangement links TRBV9 to TRBJ2-1; 10 bases line up with TRBD2. In germline, CDR1 is SGDLS, CDR2 YYNGEE. The length of the CDR3 is 18 residues. Trimming at V came to 0 bases and at J to 2 bases, leaving 8 bases not matched to a gene. CDR3 in amino acids: CASSVGLAGEGTYNEQFF. In DNA form, the CDR3 reads TGTGCCAGCAGCGTAGGGCTAGCGGGAGAGGGGACCTACAATGAGCAGTTCTTC.

Remarks on this clonotype: A much bigger clone sits one base away, suggesting this may be a read error. The chain employs TRBV20-1 and TRBJ2-1; D is unclear. Germline V gives CDR1 DFQATT, CDR2 SNEGSKA (reference sequence). The CDR3 consists of 15 residues. Trimming left V 5 bases short and J 8 bases short, with 22 bases between. CDR3 bases: TGCAGTGCTCGCGACCGGGTGTCACTGCGGCATGAGCAGTTCTTC. This encodes CSARDRVSLRHEQFF.

This clonotype was counted only a few times. J is TRBJ1-2 and V is TRBV29-1, with D perhaps TRBD1 (6 bases). The CDR3 loop spans 12 amino acids. The germline V and J ends were trimmed by 3 bases and 5 bases, with 10 bases remaining between them. CDR1 is SQVTM and CDR2 is ANQGSEA in the germline V gene. In nucleotides, the CDR3 is TGCAGCGTTGAGAAGGGGGGGTATGGCTACACCTTC. Amino acids: CSVEKGGYGYTF.